This entry lists 6 T cell receptor beta chains sequenced from one sample in a study of blood T cell repertoires in COVID-19. Assay used: immunoSEQ multiplex PCR; TCRdb lists only in-frame clones, some missing. The sample carries around 50,000 clones, about 78% recorded once. The sequenced sample was PBMCs or T cells enriched from blood (not recorded which). Receptor source: a woman between 45 and 60 years old with acute COVID-19.

Only a few counts were recorded for this clone. V is TRBV5-1 and J is TRBJ2-2, with 9 bases matching TRBD1. Losses at the gene ends were 5 bases for V and 4 bases for J; bases not matched to a gene: 9. This CDR3 comprises 16 residues. Germline lookup yields CDR1 SGHRS and CDR2 YFSETQ. CDR3 nucleotides: TGCGCCAGCAGTTTTGGGGACAGGGTTGGCACCGGGGAGCTGTTTTTT. This encodes CASSFGDRVGTGELFF.

This clone has just one count. The chain recombines TRBV2 with TRBJ2-5, with 12 bases matching TRBD1. This CDR3 contains 15 residues. J gave up 8 bases and V 8 bases, and 12 bases lay outside the gene matches. Germline V gene lookup returns CDR1 SNHLY and CDR2 FYNNEI. The DNA for the CDR3 is TGTGCCAGCGGTCGTTCCGGGACAGGGGGCAGAACCCAGTACTTC. It is translated as CASGRSGTGGRTQYF.

The chain carries TRBV19 and TRBJ1-1; D is unclear. Trimming left V 6 bases short and J 5 bases short, with 13 bases between. Germline V lookup: CDR1 LNHDA, CDR2 SQIVND (reference sequence). This CDR3 is built from 13 residues. CDR3 residues: CASRTKRETEAFF. The CDR3 nucleotides read TGTGCCAGTAGGACAAAACGGGAAACTGAAGCTTTCTTT.

This chain joins TRBV18 and TRBJ1-1; maybe TRBD1 (5 bases). The length of the CDR3 is 14 residues. V was clipped by 3 bases and J by 7 bases, with 15 bases between them. Germline V CDR1 and CDR2: KGHSH, LQKENI. CDR3 coding DNA: TGTGCCAGCTCACCGGGGAGGGAAAGGGGTGAAGCTTTCTTT. Its translation: CASSPGRERGEAFF.

This clone is labeled as medium-sized. The chain combines TRBV9 with TRBJ2-7; 11 nucleotides line up with TRBD1. CDR1 SGDLS and CDR2 YYNGEE come from the germline V gene. The CDR3 totals 16 residues. The V gene end was trimmed by 0 bases and the J gene end by 3 bases; junction bases not matched to a gene: 5. The CDR3 sequence is CASSVGADRGRYEQYF. The CDR3 bases are TGTGCCAGCAGCGTAGGAGCGGACAGGGGGCGCTACGAGCAGTACTTC.

The genes are TRBV12-3 or TRBV12-4 and TRBJ1-5, with D perhaps matching TRBD1 (5 bases). Trimming took 6 bases from V and 9 from J, leaving 12 bases between them. This CDR3 comprises 12 residues. CDR3 coding DNA: TGTGCCAGCAGGTCAGGGTACCGGCCCCAGCATTTT. As protein: CASRSGYRPQHF.